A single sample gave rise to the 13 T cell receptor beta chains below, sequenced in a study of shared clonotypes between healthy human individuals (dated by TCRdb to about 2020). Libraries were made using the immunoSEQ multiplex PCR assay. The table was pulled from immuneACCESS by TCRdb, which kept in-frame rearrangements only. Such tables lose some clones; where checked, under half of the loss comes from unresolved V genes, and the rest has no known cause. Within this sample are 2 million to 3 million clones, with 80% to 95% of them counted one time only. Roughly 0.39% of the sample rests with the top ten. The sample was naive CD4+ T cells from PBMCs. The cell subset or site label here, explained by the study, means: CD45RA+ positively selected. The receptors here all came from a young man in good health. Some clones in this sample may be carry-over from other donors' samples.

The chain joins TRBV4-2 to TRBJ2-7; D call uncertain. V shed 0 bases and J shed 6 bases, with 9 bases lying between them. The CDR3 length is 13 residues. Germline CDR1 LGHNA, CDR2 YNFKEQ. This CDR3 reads CASSQETVGEQYF. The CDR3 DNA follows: TGTGCCAGCAGCCAAGAAACGGTTGGCGAGCAGTACTTC.

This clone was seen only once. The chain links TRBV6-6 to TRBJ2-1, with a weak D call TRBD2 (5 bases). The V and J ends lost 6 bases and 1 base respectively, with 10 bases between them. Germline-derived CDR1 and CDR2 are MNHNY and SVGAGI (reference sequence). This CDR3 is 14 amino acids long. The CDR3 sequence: CASSLRASYNEQFF. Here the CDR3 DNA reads TGTGCCAGCAGCTTGCGGGCTTCCTACAATGAGCAGTTCTTC.

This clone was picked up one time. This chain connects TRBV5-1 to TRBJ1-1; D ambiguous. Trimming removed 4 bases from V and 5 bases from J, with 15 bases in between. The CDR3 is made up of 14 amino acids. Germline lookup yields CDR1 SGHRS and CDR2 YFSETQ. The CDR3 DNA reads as TGCGCCAGCAGCGCAGAGGGAGTAGGGACTGAAGCTTTCTTT. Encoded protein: CASSAEGVGTEAFF.

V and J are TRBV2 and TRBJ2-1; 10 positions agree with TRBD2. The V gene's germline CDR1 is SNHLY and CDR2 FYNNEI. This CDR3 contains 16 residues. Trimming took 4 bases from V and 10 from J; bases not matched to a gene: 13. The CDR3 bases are TGTGCCAGCAGTGTCGGTACTAGCGGGGCCGGACGAGAGCAGTTCTTC. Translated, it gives CASSVGTSGAGREQFF.

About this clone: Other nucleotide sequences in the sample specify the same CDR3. CDR3 DNA: TGCGCCAGCAGCTTGGGGGCAGCAGATACGCAGTATTTT. It encodes CASSLGAADTQYF. The chain combines TRBV5-1 with TRBJ2-3; the D is unclear. Germline CDR1 SGHRS, CDR2 YFSETQ. Trimming took 0 bases from V and 4 from J, leaving 6 bases between them. The CDR3 covers 13 residues.

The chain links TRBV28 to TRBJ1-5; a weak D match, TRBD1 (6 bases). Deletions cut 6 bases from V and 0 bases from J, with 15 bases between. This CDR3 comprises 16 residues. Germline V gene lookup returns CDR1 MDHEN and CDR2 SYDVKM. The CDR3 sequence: CASRDEGGGSNQPQHF. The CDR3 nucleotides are TGTGCCAGCAGAGACGAAGGGGGTGGTAGCAATCAGCCCCAGCATTTT.

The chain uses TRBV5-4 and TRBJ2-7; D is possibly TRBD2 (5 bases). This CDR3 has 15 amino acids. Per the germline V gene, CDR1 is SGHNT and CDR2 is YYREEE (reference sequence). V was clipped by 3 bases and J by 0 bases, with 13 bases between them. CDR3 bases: TGTGCCAGCAGCTCCCGGGCAGGACTCTCCTACGAGCAGTACTTC. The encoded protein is CASSSRAGLSYEQYF.

The CDR3 loop is CASSLASGDSPLHF. The CDR3 nucleotides read TGTGCCAGCAGCTTAGCGTCGGGGGATTCACCCCTCCACTTT. V usage is TRBV11-1 and J usage is TRBJ1-6; possibly TRBD1 for D (5 bases). V was cut by 0 bases and J by 8 bases, with 8 bases left in between. CDR1 is SGHAT and CDR2 is FQDESV in the germline V gene (reference sequence). The CDR3 runs 14 residues.

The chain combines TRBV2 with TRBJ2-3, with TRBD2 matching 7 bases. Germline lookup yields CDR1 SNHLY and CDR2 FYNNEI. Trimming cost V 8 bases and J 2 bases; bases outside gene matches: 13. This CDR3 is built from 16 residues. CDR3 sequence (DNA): TGTGCCAGCCGACCGCCGGGGGGTCTAAACACAGATACGCAGTATTTT. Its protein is CASRPPGGLNTDTQYF.

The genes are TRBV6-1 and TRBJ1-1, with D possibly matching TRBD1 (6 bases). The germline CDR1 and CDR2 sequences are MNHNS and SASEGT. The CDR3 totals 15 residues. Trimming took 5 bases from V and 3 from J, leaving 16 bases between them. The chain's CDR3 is CASSKSTGLDTEAFF. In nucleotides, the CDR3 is TGTGCCAGCAGTAAATCGACAGGTCTGGACACTGAAGCTTTCTTT.

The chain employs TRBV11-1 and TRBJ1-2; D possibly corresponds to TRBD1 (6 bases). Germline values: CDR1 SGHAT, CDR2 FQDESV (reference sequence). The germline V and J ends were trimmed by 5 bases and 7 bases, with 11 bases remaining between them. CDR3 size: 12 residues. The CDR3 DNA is TGTGCCAGCAGCCAGGCCAGGGGTGGCTACACCTTC. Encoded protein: CASSQARGGYTF. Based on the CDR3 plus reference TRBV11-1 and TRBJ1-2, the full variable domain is EAEVAQSPRYKITEKSQAVAFWCDPISGHATLYWYRQILGQGPELLVQFQDESVVDDSQLPKDRFSAERLKGVDSTLKIQPAELGDSAMYLCASSQARGGYTFGSGTRLTVV.

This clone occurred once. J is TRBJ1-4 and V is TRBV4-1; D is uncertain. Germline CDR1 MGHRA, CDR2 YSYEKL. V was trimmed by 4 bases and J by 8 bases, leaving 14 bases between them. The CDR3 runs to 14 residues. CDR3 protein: CASSLAPLGEKLFF. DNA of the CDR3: TGCGCCAGCAGCCTAGCGCCACTGGGCGAAAAACTGTTTTTT.

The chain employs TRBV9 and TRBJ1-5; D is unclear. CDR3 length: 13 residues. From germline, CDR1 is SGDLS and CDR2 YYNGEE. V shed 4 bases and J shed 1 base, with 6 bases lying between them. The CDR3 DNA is TGTGCCAGCAGCTTGGGCAGCAATCAGCCCCAGCATTTT. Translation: CASSLGSNQPQHF.